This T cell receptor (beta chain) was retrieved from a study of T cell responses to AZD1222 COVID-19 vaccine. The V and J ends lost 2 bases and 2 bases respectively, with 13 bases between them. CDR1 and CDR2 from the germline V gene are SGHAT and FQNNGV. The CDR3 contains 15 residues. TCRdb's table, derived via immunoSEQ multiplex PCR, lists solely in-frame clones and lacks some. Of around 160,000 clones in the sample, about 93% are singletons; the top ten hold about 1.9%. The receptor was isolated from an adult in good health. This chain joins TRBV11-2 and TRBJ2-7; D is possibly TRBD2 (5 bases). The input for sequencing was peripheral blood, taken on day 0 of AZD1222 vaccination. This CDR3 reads CASSLNRGLTYEQYF. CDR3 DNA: TGTGCCAGCAGCTTAAACCGGGGATTGACCTACGAGCAGTACTTC. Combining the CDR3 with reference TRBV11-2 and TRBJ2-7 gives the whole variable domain EAGVAQSPRYKIIEKRQSVAFWCNPISGHATLYWYQQILGQGPKLLIQFQNNGVVDDSQLPKDRFSAERLKGVDSTLKIQPAKLEDSAVYLCASSLNRGLTYEQYFGPGTRLTVT.